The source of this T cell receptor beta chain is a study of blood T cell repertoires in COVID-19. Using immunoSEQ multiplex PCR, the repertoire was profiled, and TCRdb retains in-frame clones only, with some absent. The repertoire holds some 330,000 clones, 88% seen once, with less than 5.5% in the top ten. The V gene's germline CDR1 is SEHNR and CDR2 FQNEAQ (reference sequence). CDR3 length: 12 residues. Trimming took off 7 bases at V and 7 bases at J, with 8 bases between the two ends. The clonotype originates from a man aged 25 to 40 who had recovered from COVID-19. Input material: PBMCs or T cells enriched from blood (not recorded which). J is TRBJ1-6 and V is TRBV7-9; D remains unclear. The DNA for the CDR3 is TGTGCCAGCAACCAACAAAATTCACCCCTCCACTTT. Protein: CASNQQNSPLHF.